The TCR beta chain under discussion was sequenced for a study of regulatory and conventional T cells in RAG deficiency. Overall study findings and caveats: Shorter CDR3s in all patient subsets; >75% Treg-Tconv overlap in Omenn. Omenn syndrome and CID/AS patients had roughly 100-fold fewer unique Treg TCR beta sequences, versus about 10-fold elsewhere. These Omenn syndrome Treg sorts may hold peripherally activated cells instead.

Genomic DNA came from blood conventional CD4+ T cells gated CD25-low CD127-high. Germline-derived CDR1 and CDR2 are MGHDK and SYGVNS. V shed 2 bases and J shed 3 bases, with 13 bases lying between them. The CDR3 extends over 16 amino acids. Generated by immunoSEQ multiplex PCR, the TCRdb table keeps only in-frame clones and is missing some. Among some 30,000 clones listed, about 96% were seen once. With respect to this clone: Its specificity is unknown.

This same sample was also taken into another study, of regulatory T cells. As reported in that work: The PCR used 52 TRBV and 13 TRBJ primers. Patient repertoires had restricted TRB V-J pairs and skewed V and J usage, most in Tregs.

Sequenced: CD25- CD4+ T cells sorted from blood. The source of this sequence is a human donor in good health. This chain links TRBV25-1 with TRBJ1-4; unclear D gene. CDR3 sequence (DNA): TGTGCCAGCAGTGAAGAAAGATTGCAGTCTAATGAAAAACTGTTTTTT. This translates into CASSEERLQSNEKLFF.